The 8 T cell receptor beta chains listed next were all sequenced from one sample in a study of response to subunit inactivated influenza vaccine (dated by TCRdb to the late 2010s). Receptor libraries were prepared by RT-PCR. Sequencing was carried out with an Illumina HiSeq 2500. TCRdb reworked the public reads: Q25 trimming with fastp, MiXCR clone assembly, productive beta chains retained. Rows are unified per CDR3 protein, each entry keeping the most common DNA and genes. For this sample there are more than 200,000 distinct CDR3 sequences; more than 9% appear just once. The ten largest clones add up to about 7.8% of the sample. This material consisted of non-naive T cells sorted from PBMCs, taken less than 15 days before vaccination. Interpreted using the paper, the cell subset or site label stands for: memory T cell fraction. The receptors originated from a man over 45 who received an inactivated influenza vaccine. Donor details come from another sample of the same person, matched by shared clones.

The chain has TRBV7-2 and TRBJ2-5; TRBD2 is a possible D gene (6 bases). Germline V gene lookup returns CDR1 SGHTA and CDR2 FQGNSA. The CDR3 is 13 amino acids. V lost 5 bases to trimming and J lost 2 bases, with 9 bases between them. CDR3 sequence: CASSRELQETQYF. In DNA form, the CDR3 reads TGTGCCAGCAGCCGGGAGTTACAAGAGACCCAGTACTTC. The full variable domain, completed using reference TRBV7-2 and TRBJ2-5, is GAGVSQSPSNKVTEKGKDVELRCDPISGHTALYWYRQSLGQGLEFLIYFQGNSAPDKSGLPSDRFSAERTGGSVSTLTIQRTQQEDSAVYLCASSRELQETQYFGPGTRLLVL.

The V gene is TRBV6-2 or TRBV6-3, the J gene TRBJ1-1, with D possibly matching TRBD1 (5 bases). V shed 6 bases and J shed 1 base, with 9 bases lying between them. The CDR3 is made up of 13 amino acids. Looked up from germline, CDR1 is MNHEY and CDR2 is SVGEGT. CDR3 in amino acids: CASRHGQNTEAFF. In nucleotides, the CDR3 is TGTGCCAGCAGACACGGACAGAACACTGAAGCTTTCTTT.

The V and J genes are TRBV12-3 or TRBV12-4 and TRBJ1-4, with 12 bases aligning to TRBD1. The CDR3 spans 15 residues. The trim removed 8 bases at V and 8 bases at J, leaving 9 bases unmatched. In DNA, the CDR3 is TGTGCCAGCCAATGGGGACAGGGGGCGGAAGAAAAACTGTTTTTT. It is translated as CASQWGQGAEEKLFF.

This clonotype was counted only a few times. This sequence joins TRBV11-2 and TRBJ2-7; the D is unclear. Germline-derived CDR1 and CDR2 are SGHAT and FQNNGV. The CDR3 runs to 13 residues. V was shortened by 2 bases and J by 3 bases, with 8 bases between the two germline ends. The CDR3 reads CASSLSSDYEQYF. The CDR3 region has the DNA TGTGCCAGCAGCTTATCGAGTGACTACGAGCAGTACTTC.

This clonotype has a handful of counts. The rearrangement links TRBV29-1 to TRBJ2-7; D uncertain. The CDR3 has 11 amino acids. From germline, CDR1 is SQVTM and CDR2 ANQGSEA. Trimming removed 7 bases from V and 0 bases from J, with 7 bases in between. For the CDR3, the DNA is TGCAGCGCCCAGAGCTCCTACGAGCAGTACTTC. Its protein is CSAQSSYEQYF.

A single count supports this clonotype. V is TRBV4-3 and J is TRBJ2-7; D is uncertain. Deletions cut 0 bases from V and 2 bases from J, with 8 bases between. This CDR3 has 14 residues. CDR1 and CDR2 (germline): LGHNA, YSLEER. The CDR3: CASSQEDRAYEQYF. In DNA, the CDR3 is TGCGCCAGCAGCCAAGAGGACCGAGCCTACGAGCAGTACTTC.

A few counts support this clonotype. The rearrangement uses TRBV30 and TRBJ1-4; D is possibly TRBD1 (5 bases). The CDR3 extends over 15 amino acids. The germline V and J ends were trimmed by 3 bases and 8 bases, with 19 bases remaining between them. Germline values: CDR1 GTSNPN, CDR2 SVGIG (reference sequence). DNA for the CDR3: TGTGCCTGGAGGGATCCTCGCAGGGCCGACGAAAAACTGTTTTTT. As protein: CAWRDPRRADEKLFF.

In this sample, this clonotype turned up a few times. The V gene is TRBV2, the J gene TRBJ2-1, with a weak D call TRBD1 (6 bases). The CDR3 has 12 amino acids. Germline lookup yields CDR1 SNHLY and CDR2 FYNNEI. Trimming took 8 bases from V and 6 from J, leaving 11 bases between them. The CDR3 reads CASSTGGNEQFF. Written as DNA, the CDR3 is TGTGCCAGCTCGACAGGTGGCAATGAGCAGTTCTTC. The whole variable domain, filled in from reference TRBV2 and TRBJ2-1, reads EPEVTQTPSHQVTQMGQEVILRCVPISNHLYFYWYRQILGQKVEFLVSFYNNEISEKSEIFDDQFSVERPDGSNFTLKIRSTKLEDSAMYFCASSTGGNEQFFGPGTRLTVL.